The 4 T cell receptor beta chains below were found in one sample sequenced in a study of control samples from healthy donors and cancer patients (dated by TCRdb to the early 2020s). The library was made by the immunoSEQ multiplex PCR assay. Not all clones reach the TCRdb copy of this immuneACCESS table, which keeps in-frame sequences only. Checked studies attribute under half of the gap to unresolved V genes and leave the rest unexplained. For this sample the table gives some 150,000 clones, of which more than 80% were detected only once. The ten largest account for 5.5% to 7.5% of the sample. The sample was blood. The source of these receptors is a man between 18 and 29 years old in good health.

The chain recombines TRBV28 with TRBJ1-1, with no clear D. The V end was cut by 3 bases, the J end by 5 bases, with 13 bases between. Germline CDR1 MDHEN, CDR2 SYDVKM. The CDR3 has 14 amino acids. CDR3 amino acids: CASSFHSQRTEAFF. The CDR3 nucleotides read TGTGCCAGCAGTTTCCATTCGCAACGAACTGAAGCTTTCTTT.

This chain joins TRBV30 and TRBJ1-2, with D maybe TRBD1 (5 bases). The CDR3 totals 13 residues. Trimming left V 1 base short and J 4 bases short, with 10 bases between. The V gene's germline CDR1 is GTSNPN and CDR2 SVGIG (reference sequence). CDR3 nucleotide sequence: TGTGCCTGGAGTGGGCAGAGGGGCTATGGCTACACCTTC. It translates to CAWSGQRGYGYTF.

V and J are TRBV7-8 and TRBJ1-5; TRBD1 might be the D (6 bases). Trimming stripped 4 bases from V and 1 base from J, with 8 bases between. This CDR3 is 14 amino acids long. Germline assignment: CDR1 SGHVS and CDR2 FQNEAQ. The CDR3 DNA reads as TGTGCCAGCAGCTCCGACAGGAGCAATCAGCCCCAGCATTTT. Amino acid sequence: CASSSDRSNQPQHF.

The chain employs TRBV2 and TRBJ1-1; 7 bases line up with TRBD1. The length of the CDR3 is 13 residues. The ends lost 8 bases at V and 0 bases at J; junction bases unmatched: 3. CDR1 and CDR2 from the germline V gene are SNHLY and FYNNEI. The chain's CDR3 is CASLRGVNTEAFF. The CDR3 DNA reads TGTGCCAGCCTCAGGGGGGTGAACACTGAAGCTTTCTTT.